This TCR beta chain is from a study of human T cells and chemical hapten exposure. About the study: Across samples, TCR yields varied, mostly owing to small differences in pooled library volumes.

Single cDNA molecules in the library carried unique molecular identifiers attached during preparation. Via MiXCR, TCRdb re-called the RACE reads, giving one row per CDR3 protein. In the table there are about 120,000 distinct CDR3 sequences, about an eighth of which are singletons. This clonotype was recorded at least ten times. As yet, its antigen is unknown. General study points: There were significantly more large CDR3 similarity clusters among expanded TCRs than among controls.

The time point: patch test 1, 2 weeks after DPC sensitization. Treatment reported: therapeutic diphenylcyclopropenone sensitization with weekly scalp DPC. Unfractionated whole blood served as the source for total RNA extraction. This CDR3 has 15 residues. V lost 5 bases and J lost 2; bases outside the gene matches: 8. Germline V CDR1 and CDR2: MDHEN, SYDVKM. The sequencing used whole blood, collected in connection with sensitization to the hapten diphenylcyclopropenone (DPC). The J gene is TRBJ2-7, the V gene TRBV28; 8 positions match TRBD1. This receptor was taken from a woman aged 45-60 years with alopecia areata. Some clones in this sample may be carry-over from other donors' samples. CDR3: CASSPRDRYPYEQYF. Written as DNA, the CDR3 is TGTGCCAGCAGTCCCCGGGACAGGTATCCCTACGAGCAGTACTTC.